The 16 T cell receptor beta chains in this list originate from one sample, sequenced in a study of shared clonotypes between healthy human individuals. TCRdb's copy holds only in-frame clones and misses some; the assay was immunoSEQ multiplex PCR. The sample contains 2 million to 2.5 million clones, roughly 93% of which appear only once. The sample taken for sequencing was naive CD4+ T cells from PBMCs. Subset here: CD45RA+ positively selected. Receptors were obtained from a young man in good health. Some clones in this sample may be carry-over from other donors' samples.

The V call is TRBV5-1, the J call TRBJ2-2; D call uncertain. This CDR3 is 14 amino acids long. Trimming left V 3 bases short and J 8 bases short, with 14 bases between. Germline values: CDR1 SGHRS, CDR2 YFSETQ. CDR3 in DNA: TGCGCCAGCAGCTCTGACAAGTTCGGAGGGGAGCTGTTTTTT. This encodes CASSSDKFGGELFF.

This clone has just one count. V and J are TRBV6-6 and TRBJ1-5; D is unclear. The V and J ends lost 2 bases and 4 bases respectively, with 9 bases between them. The CDR3 length is 14 residues. Germline V gene sequence: CDR1 MNHNY, CDR2 SVGAGI (reference sequence). CDR3 residues: CASSYQTHNQPQHF. DNA of the CDR3: TGTGCCAGCAGTTACCAAACCCATAATCAGCCCCAGCATTTT.

The V gene is TRBV28, the J gene TRBJ1-1; D perhaps matches TRBD1 (6 bases). CDR3 length: 15 residues. Germline V lookup: CDR1 MDHEN, CDR2 SYDVKM. Trimming took off 6 bases at V and 0 bases at J, with 14 bases between the two ends. The CDR3 reads CASSPSDRLNTEAFF. CDR3 bases: TGTGCCAGCAGCCCCTCGGACAGACTGAACACTGAAGCTTTCTTT.

V gene TRBV5-5 combines with J gene TRBJ1-1, with D unclear. The CDR3 has 15 residues. V was pared by 0 bases and J by 5 bases, with 14 bases between. Germline V gene sequence: CDR1 SGHKS, CDR2 YYEKEE (reference sequence). In nucleotides, the CDR3 is TGTGCCAGCAGCTTGGCCGGGGAGCGGTGGACTGAAGCTTTCTTT. As protein: CASSLAGERWTEAFF.

To note about this clone: Germline is not matched at one junction end, which may reflect a read error. The rearrangement links TRBV5-5 to TRBJ2-7; no clear D. The CDR3 extends over 13 amino acids. Germline V CDR1 and CDR2: SGHKS, YYEKEE (reference sequence). As DNA, the CDR3 is TGTGCCAGCACCTTGGAAGGGACCTACGAGCAGTACTTC. Its protein product is CASTLEGTYEQYF.

The rearrangement joins TRBV6-5 to TRBJ1-2; TRBD1 might be the D (6 bases). Trimming shortened V by 5 bases and J by 5 bases, and 12 bases separated the two germline ends. Germline values: CDR1 MNHEY, CDR2 SVGAGI. CDR3 length: 13 amino acids. The CDR3 loop reads CASSTGQEYGYTF. DNA of the CDR3: TGTGCCAGCAGTACAGGGCAGGAATATGGCTACACCTTC.

The chain is built from TRBV5-1 and TRBJ2-4, with D maybe TRBD2 (6 bases). Germline loops: CDR1 SGHRS, CDR2 YFSETQ. The CDR3 extends over 14 amino acids. V was clipped by 2 bases and J by 9 bases, with 15 bases between them. The DNA for the CDR3 is TGCGCCAGCAGCTTATCCCCCGCGGAGGGCATTCAGTACTTC. The encoded protein is CASSLSPAEGIQYF.

The chain joins TRBV27 to TRBJ2-1, with 13 bases identical to TRBD2. V dropped 2 bases and J dropped 3; count of bases not matched to a gene: 19. Germline V CDR1 and CDR2: MNHEY, SMNVEV (reference sequence). The CDR3 extends over 22 amino acids. The CDR3 DNA follows: TGTGCCAGCAGTTTAAACCCCTACCGGACTAGCGGGAGAAATTCTGGCTACAATGAGCAGTTCTTC. Amino acids: CASSLNPYRTSGRNSGYNEQFF.

A note on this clone: This sample includes further DNA sequences coding for the same CDR3. V and J are TRBV29-1 and TRBJ2-3; 11 nucleotides line up with TRBD2. This CDR3 has 14 residues. J was trimmed by 3 bases and V by 1 base; bases with no gene match: 0. Germline V gene lookup returns CDR1 SQVTM and CDR2 ANQGSEA. The CDR3 DNA is TGCAGCGTTGAAGGACTAGCGGGAACAGATACGCAGTATTTT. Amino acids: CSVEGLAGTDTQYF.

The chain employs TRBV6-4 and TRBJ2-1; TRBD2 matches at 7 bases. Trimming removed 6 bases from V and 4 bases from J; junction bases left unmatched: 3. The CDR3 loop spans 13 amino acids. Germline lookup yields CDR1 MRHNA and CDR2 SNTAGT. The CDR3 coding sequence is TGTGCCAGCAGCCACGGGGGGTACAATGAGCAGTTCTTC. Translation gives CASSHGGYNEQFF.

This clone was recorded only once. The chain is built from TRBV7-3 and TRBJ2-3; no firm D call. The germline V gene has CDR1 SGHTA and CDR2 FQGTGA. Trimming took 2 bases from V and 5 from J, leaving 11 bases between them. The CDR3 totals 14 residues. The CDR3 nucleotides are TGTGCCAGCAGCTTAGATCCGGCCGGAGATACGCAGTATTTT. Translation gives CASSLDPAGDTQYF.

DNA for the CDR3: TGCGCCAGCAGCCTGACAGGGGCTCCCAGCACAGATACGCAGTATTTT. Translated: CASSLTGAPSTDTQYF. The chain employs TRBV5-1 and TRBJ2-3, with 8 nucleotides matching TRBD1. Germline V gene data show CDR1 as SGHRS and CDR2 as YFSETQ. The CDR3 runs 16 residues. J gave up 0 bases and V 4 bases, and 7 bases lay outside the gene matches.

This rearrangement joins TRBV5-4 to TRBJ2-7; TRBD2 matches at 10 bases. There are 14 residues in the CDR3. Germline loops: CDR1 SGHNT, CDR2 YYREEE (reference sequence). V was clipped by 4 bases and J by 2 bases; unmatched bases: 3. The CDR3 nucleotides are TGTGCCAGCAGCACTAGCGGGAATACCTACGAGCAGTACTTC. Its protein is CASSTSGNTYEQYF.

V usage is TRBV19 and J usage is TRBJ2-1; 12 nucleotides line up with TRBD2. The CDR3 length is 17 residues. The germline CDR1 and CDR2 sequences are LNHDA and SQIVND (reference sequence). Trimming removed 5 bases from V and 3 bases from J; junction bases left unmatched: 8. For the CDR3, the DNA is TGTGCCAGTAGTCGTGGACTAGCGGGGACCTTCTACAATGAGCAGTTCTTC. Amino acids: CASSRGLAGTFYNEQFF.

The rearrangement joins TRBV28 to TRBJ2-7; weak D call: TRBD1 (6 bases). Germline V gives CDR1 MDHEN, CDR2 SYDVKM. The CDR3 is 14 residues long. Trimming stripped 4 bases from V and 2 bases from J, with 12 bases between. CDR3 amino acids: CASSYPGHPYEQYF. CDR3 sequence (DNA): TGTGCCAGCAGTTACCCGGGACACCCCTACGAGCAGTACTTC.

As for this clone: One end of the junction is discordant with germline, which a read error may explain. The gene calls are TRBV7-7 and TRBJ2-7; possible D gene TRBD1, 7 bases. CDR3 length: 15 residues. CDR1 is SSHAT, CDR2 FNYEAQ, per germline (reference sequence). The CDR3 reads CASSLATGPPYEQYF. Here the CDR3 DNA reads TGTGCCAGCAGCCTAGCGACAGGGCCGCCCTACGAGCAGTACTTC.